One sample yielded the 23 T cell receptor beta chains listed below, sequenced in a study of T cell responses to AZD1222 COVID-19 vaccine. Sequencing was performed with immunoSEQ multiplex PCR; in TCRdb, only in-frame clones are kept and a portion is missing. The sample holds some 60,000 clones, around 84% seen once. The input for sequencing was peripheral blood, taken on day 0 of AZD1222 vaccination. All receptors derive from an adult in good health.

The V gene is TRBV29-1, the J gene TRBJ1-1; D is possibly TRBD1 (5 bases). The CDR3 is made up of 15 amino acids. The V and J ends lost 1 base and 0 bases respectively, with 12 bases between them. Germline CDR1 is SQVTM and CDR2 is ANQGSEA. The CDR3 protein is CSVEGPAGLNTEAFF. The CDR3 DNA is TGCAGCGTTGAAGGTCCCGCAGGGCTGAACACTGAAGCTTTCTTT. The full variable domain, with the rest looked up from reference TRBV29-1 and TRBJ1-1, is SAVISQKPSRDICQRGTSLTIQCQVDSQVTMMFWYRQQPGQSLTLIATANQGSEATYESGFVIDKFPISRPNLTFSTLTVSNMSPEDSSIYLCSVEGPAGLNTEAFFGQGTRLTVV.

The DNA for the CDR3 is TGTGCCAGTAGTAAGGAGACAGGGGCGAGGGGCAATCAGCCCCAGCATTTT. Amino acid sequence: CASSKETGARGNQPQHF. The chain recombines TRBV19 with TRBJ1-5, with 8 nucleotides matching TRBD1. The CDR3 extends over 17 amino acids. Per germline, CDR1 LNHDA and CDR2 SQIVND (reference sequence). V gave up 4 bases and J gave up 2 bases; unmatched junction bases: 10.

The J gene is TRBJ2-7, the V gene TRBV6-5; D assignment may be TRBD1 or TRBD2 (7 bases each). Trimming took off 5 bases at V and 3 bases at J, with 14 bases between the two ends. Germline assignment: CDR1 MNHEY and CDR2 SVGAGI. The CDR3 is 14 amino acids. CDR3 DNA: TGTGCCAGCAGTCGACAGGGAGGGGGCTACGAGCAGTACGTC. It encodes CASSRQGGGYEQYV.

The chain is built from TRBV9 and TRBJ1-2; TRBD1 matches 8 bases. Germline V gene data show CDR1 as SGDLS and CDR2 as YYNGEE. This CDR3 has 14 residues. J gave up 7 bases and V 1 base, and 6 bases lay outside the gene matches. The CDR3, as DNA: TGTGCCAGCAGCGTACAGGGGGCCGTTGGTGGCTACACCTTC. Its translation is CASSVQGAVGGYTF.

The rearrangement joins TRBV6-5 to TRBJ1-3; D remains ambiguous. CDR1 is MNHEY, CDR2 SVGAGI, per germline. The CDR3 is 16 residues long. Trimming removed 0 bases at V and 7 bases at J, with 16 bases between. The CDR3 DNA reads as TGTGCCAGCAGTTACTCGGGCCCAAGTCTTGATAACACCATATATTTT. Translated, it gives CASSYSGPSLDNTIYF.

The V call is TRBV5-4, the J call TRBJ1-2, with D possibly matching TRBD1 (6 bases). This CDR3 comprises 14 residues. V lost 3 bases to trimming and J lost 6 bases, with 15 bases between them. CDR1 is SGHNT and CDR2 is YYREEE in the germline V gene (reference sequence). The CDR3 coding sequence is TGTGCCAGCAGCTGGCGACAGGTCGGGGATGGCTACACCTTC. Its protein product is CASSWRQVGDGYTF.

The chain uses TRBV5-1 and TRBJ1-3, with unresolved D. This CDR3 is built from 15 residues. The germline V gene has CDR1 SGHRS and CDR2 YFSETQ. V lost 5 bases to trimming and J lost 0 bases, with 12 bases between them. CDR3 in amino acids: CASRLSWTSGNTIYF. CDR3 coding DNA: TGCGCCAGCAGATTGTCCTGGACCTCTGGAAACACCATATATTTT. The entire variable domain, with the rest obtained from reference TRBV5-1 and TRBJ1-3, is as follows: KAGVTQTPRYLIKTRGQQVTLSCSPISGHRSVSWYQQTPGQGLQFLFEYFSETQRNKGNFPGRFSGRQFSNSRSEMNVSTLELGDSALYLCASRLSWTSGNTIYFGEGSWLTVV.

The rearrangement uses TRBV11-3 and TRBJ2-5; tentatively, D is TRBD1 (6 bases). The CDR3 loop spans 14 amino acids. Germline CDR1 reads SGHNT; CDR2 reads YENEEA. V was cut by 7 bases and J by 1 base, with 13 bases left in between. DNA of the CDR3: TGTGCCAGCAACCCAGGGGTTACCCAAGAGACCCAGTACTTC. Translation gives CASNPGVTQETQYF.

CDR3 sequence reads: CASSQEGGYEQYF. CDR3 DNA sequence: TGCGCCAGCAGCCAAGAGGGCGGTTACGAGCAGTACTTC. The gene calls are TRBV4-3 and TRBJ2-7; D remains unclear. Germline V CDR1 and CDR2: LGHNA, YSLEER. Trimming took 0 bases from V and 4 from J, leaving 7 bases between them. CDR3 length: 13 amino acids.

The rearrangement joins TRBV29-1 to TRBJ2-4; 8 positions agree with TRBD1. The CDR3 spans 15 residues. Per germline, CDR1 SQVTM and CDR2 ANQGSEA. V trimming: 4 bases; J trimming: 5 bases; junction bases outside the gene matches: 10. The CDR3 region is CSVGGTGLGENIQYF. The CDR3, as DNA: TGCAGCGTTGGAGGGACAGGCCTGGGGGAAAACATTCAGTACTTC. Using reference TRBV29-1 and TRBJ2-4 for the parts outside the CDR3, the full variable domain is SAVISQKPSRDICQRGTSLTIQCQVDSQVTMMFWYRQQPGQSLTLIATANQGSEATYESGFVIDKFPISRPNLTFSTLTVSNMSPEDSSIYLCSVGGTGLGENIQYFGAGTRLSVL.

This sequence joins TRBV24-1 and TRBJ2-7; D unclear. Trimming cost V 9 bases and J 9 bases, with 8 bases left between them. Germline CDR1 KGHDR, CDR2 SFDVKD. CDR3 length: 9 residues. The CDR3 region is CATPPGQYV. CDR3 nucleotides: TGTGCCACCCCCCCCGGGCAGTACGTC.

In this sample, this clone turned up a few times. J is TRBJ2-5 and V is TRBV2, with 11 bases that match TRBD2. Looked up from germline, CDR1 is SNHLY and CDR2 is FYNNEI. The CDR3 is 15 residues long. V was pared by 0 bases and J by 5 bases, with 2 bases of the junction left unmatched. The CDR3 spells CASSEALAGVETQYF. The CDR3 DNA is TGTGCCAGCAGTGAAGCACTAGCGGGAGTTGAGACCCAGTACTTC.

This chain joins TRBV7-9 and TRBJ1-2, with unresolved D. Trimming took 1 base from V and 9 from J, leaving 6 bases between them. CDR3 length: 11 amino acids. In germline, CDR1 is SEHNR, CDR2 FQNEAQ (reference sequence). In nucleotides, the CDR3 is TGTGCCAGCAGCTTAGAAGGGCGCTACACCTTC. Translated, it gives CASSLEGRYTF.

The chain links TRBV12-3 or TRBV12-4 to TRBJ2-1; no clear D. V was trimmed by 10 bases and J by 8 bases, leaving 18 bases between them. The CDR3 sequence is 13 residues long. CDR3 DNA: TGTGCCACACGACCTACATACGGCTATGAGCAGTTCTTC. Residues: CATRPTYGYEQFF.

The chain carries TRBV10-3 and TRBJ1-5, with D uncertain. Germline CDR1 is ENHRY and CDR2 is SYGVKD. V was trimmed by 0 bases and J by 4 bases, leaving 7 bases between them. This CDR3 has 14 amino acids. This CDR3 reads CAISESGMNQPQHF. The DNA of the CDR3 is TGTGCCATCAGTGAGTCTGGGATGAATCAGCCCCAGCATTTT.

The rearrangement uses TRBV6-5 and TRBJ2-1, with D unresolved. In germline, CDR1 is MNHEY, CDR2 SVGAGI. This CDR3 region has 12 residues. V was shortened by 5 bases and J by 8 bases, with 10 bases between the two germline ends. The DNA of the CDR3 is TGTGCCAGCAGTCCCGACATCGATGAGCAGTTCTTC. Protein: CASSPDIDEQFF.

The rearrangement uses TRBV12-3 or TRBV12-4 and TRBJ1-2; D not certain. Trimming removed 2 bases at V and 9 bases at J, with 13 bases between. This CDR3 comprises 13 residues. The CDR3 DNA follows: TGTGCCAGCAGTTTACAGCAAGGTTGGAGCTACACCTTC. Residues: CASSLQQGWSYTF.

This chain joins TRBV7-8 and TRBJ2-2; 14 bases align to TRBD2. V lost 6 bases, J lost 8 bases, and 11 bases stayed unmatched. CDR3 length: 17 residues. Germline-derived CDR1 and CDR2 are SGHVS and FQNEAQ. For the CDR3, the DNA is TGTGCCAGCAGACCTCGACTAGCGGGAGGGCGAACAGGGGAGCTGTTTTTT. Its protein is CASRPRLAGGRTGELFF.

CDR3 coding DNA: TGTGCCAGCAGTTTTGAGGGCAGAACTAACTATGGCTACACCTTC. It is translated as CASSFEGRTNYGYTF. This chain joins TRBV27 and TRBJ1-2; D unresolved. Trimming shortened V by 3 bases and J by 0 bases, and 11 bases separated the two germline ends. This CDR3 has 15 amino acids. Germline lookup yields CDR1 MNHEY and CDR2 SMNVEV (reference sequence).

The J gene is TRBJ2-5, the V gene TRBV6-2 or TRBV6-3, with D possibly called TRBD1 or TRBD2 (5 bases each). The CDR3 is made up of 14 amino acids. Trimming cost V 4 bases and J 4 bases, with 13 bases left between them. The germline V gene has CDR1 MNHEY and CDR2 SVGEGT. Here the CDR3 DNA reads TGTGCCAGCAGTTCGGGACCAGAAGGAGAGACCCAGTACTTC. This encodes CASSSGPEGETQYF.

The chain joins TRBV28 to TRBJ1-2; D uncertain. CDR1 MDHEN and CDR2 SYDVKM come from the germline V gene. With 2 bases removed from V and 2 bases from J, the gap between germline ends came to 6 bases. This CDR3 comprises 13 residues. CDR3 bases: TGTGCCAGCAGTTTAGGTCAAAACTATGGCTACACCTTC. The encoded protein is CASSLGQNYGYTF.

The chain couples TRBV2 to TRBJ1-5; D remains ambiguous. Germline assignment: CDR1 SNHLY and CDR2 FYNNEI. The CDR3 consists of 12 residues. V was trimmed by 3 bases and J by 6 bases, leaving 6 bases between them. The CDR3 DNA sequence: TGTGCCAGCAGTGAGAGTACTCAGCCCCAGCATTTT. Translating gives CASSESTQPQHF.

This sequence joins TRBV24-1 and TRBJ1-2; 9 nucleotides match TRBD1. This CDR3 contains 17 residues. V trimming: 4 bases; J trimming: 4 bases; junction bases outside the gene matches: 12. In germline, CDR1 is KGHDR, CDR2 SFDVKD. CDR3 loop: CATSDQRKTGGSYGYTF. The CDR3 DNA reads TGTGCCACCAGTGACCAACGTAAGACAGGGGGGAGCTATGGCTACACCTTC.